Described below is a single T cell receptor (beta chain) sequence and its context. In the study's own analysis: Quantification of nucleated cells was approximated via reference gene primer amplification. Generated by immunoSEQ multiplex PCR, the TCRdb table keeps only in-frame clones and is missing some. V and J calls and clone size are those listed in that table; D and trimming were worked out from the DNA. The repertoire holds almost 100,000 clones, with more than 75% as singletons. The data were taken from a study of blood T cell repertoires in COVID-19. Study information: Acute and convalescent COVID-19 specimens originated in the United States, Italy and Spain. PBMCs, B-cell-depleted T cells, or T cells provided the cDNA or gDNA that made up the material.

Deletions cut 4 bases from V and 3 bases from J, with 10 bases between. The CDR3 runs 14 residues. Germline V gene sequence: CDR1 MGHDK, CDR2 SYGVNS. The chain combines TRBV25-1 with TRBJ2-1, with D possibly TRBD2 on 5 matching bases. The clonotype was recovered from a man in his fifties or sixties with acute or convalescent COVID-19. The source material was peripheral blood. Written as DNA, the CDR3 is TGTGCCAGCAGTGCGACCGGGGTCTACAATGAGCAGTTCTTC. Amino acids: CASSATGVYNEQFF.